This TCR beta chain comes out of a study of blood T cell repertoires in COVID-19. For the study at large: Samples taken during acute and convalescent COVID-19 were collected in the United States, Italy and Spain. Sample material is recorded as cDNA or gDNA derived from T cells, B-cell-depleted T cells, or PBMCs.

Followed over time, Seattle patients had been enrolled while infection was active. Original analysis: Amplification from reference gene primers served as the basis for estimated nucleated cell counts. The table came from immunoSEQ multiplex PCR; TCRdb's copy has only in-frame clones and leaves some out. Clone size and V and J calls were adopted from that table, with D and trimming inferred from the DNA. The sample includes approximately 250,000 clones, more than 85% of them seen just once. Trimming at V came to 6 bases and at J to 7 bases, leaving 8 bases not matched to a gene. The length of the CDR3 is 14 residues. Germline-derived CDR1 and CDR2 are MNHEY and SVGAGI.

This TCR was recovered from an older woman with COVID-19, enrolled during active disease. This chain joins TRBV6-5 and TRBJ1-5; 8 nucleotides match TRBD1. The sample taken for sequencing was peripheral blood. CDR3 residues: CASREAGGGQPQHF. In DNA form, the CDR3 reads TGTGCCAGCAGAGAGGCAGGGGGCGGGCAGCCCCAGCATTTT.